This T cell receptor beta chain was captured by sequencing in a study of T cell repertoires in cytomegalovirus infection. Study-wide background: Both a matching HLA type and CMV infection were indicated by public TCR beta signatures.

Germline V gene data show CDR1 as SGHTA and CDR2 as FQGNSA. This CDR3 comprises 13 residues. J gave up 6 bases and V 4 bases, and 3 bases lay outside the gene matches. TCRdb recomputed calls from the reads with MiXCR, one row per CDR3 protein. The sample has a few hundred thousand distinct CDR3 sequences; more than 20% are singletons. Whole-study findings and limits: Carriage of CMV together with the relevant HLA was identifiable through cumulative public TCR beta family frequency. The ex vivo response was dominated by HLA-C-restricted CMV-specific TCR beta clonotypes.

This clonotype has more than one count but fewer than ten. The antigen is undetermined. The sequence was collected from a human donor in good health (CMV status not recorded). Some clones in this sample may be carry-over from other donors' samples. The source material was PBMCs. The chain joins TRBV7-2 to TRBJ2-7; 10 positions agree with TRBD1. The CDR3 here is CASSSTGGGEQYF. Here the CDR3 DNA reads TGTGCCAGCAGCTCGACAGGGGGCGGCGAGCAGTACTTC.